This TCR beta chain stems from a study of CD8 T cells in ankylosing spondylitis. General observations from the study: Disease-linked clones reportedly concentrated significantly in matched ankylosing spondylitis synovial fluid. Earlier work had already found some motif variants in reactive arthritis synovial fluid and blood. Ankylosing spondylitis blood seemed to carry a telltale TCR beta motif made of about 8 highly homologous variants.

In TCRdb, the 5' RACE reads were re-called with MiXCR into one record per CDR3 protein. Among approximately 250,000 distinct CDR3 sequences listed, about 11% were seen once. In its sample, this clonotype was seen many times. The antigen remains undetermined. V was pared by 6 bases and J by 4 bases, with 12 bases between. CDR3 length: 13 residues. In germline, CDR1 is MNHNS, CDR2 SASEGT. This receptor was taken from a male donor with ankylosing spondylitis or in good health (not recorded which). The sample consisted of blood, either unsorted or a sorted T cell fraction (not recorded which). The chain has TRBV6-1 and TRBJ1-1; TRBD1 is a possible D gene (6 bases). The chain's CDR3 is CASSGTGITEAFF. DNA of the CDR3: TGTGCCAGCAGCGGAACAGGGATCACTGAAGCTTTCTTT.